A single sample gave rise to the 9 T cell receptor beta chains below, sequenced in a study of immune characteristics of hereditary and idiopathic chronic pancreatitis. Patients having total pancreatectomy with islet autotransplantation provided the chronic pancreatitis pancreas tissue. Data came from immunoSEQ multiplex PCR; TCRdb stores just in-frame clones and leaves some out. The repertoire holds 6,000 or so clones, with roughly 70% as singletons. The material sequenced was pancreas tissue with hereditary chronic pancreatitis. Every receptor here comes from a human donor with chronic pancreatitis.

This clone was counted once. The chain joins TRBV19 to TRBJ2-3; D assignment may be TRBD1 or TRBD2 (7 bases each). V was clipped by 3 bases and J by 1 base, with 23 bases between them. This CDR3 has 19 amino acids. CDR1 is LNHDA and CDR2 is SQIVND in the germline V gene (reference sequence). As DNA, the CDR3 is TGTGCCAGTAGTATCCGCCCGGAGACAGGGAGGGTTGGCACAGATACGCAGTATTTT. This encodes CASSIRPETGRVGTDTQYF.

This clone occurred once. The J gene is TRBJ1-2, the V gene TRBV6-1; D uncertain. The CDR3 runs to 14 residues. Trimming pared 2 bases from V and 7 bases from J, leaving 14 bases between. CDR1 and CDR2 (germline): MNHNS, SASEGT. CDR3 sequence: CASSERWGSFGYTF. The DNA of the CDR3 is TGTGCCAGCAGTGAACGATGGGGTTCGTTTGGCTACACCTTC.

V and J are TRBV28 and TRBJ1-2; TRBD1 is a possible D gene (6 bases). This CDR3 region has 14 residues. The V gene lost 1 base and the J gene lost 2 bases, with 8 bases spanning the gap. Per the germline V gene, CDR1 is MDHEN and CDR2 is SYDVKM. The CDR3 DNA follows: TGTGCCAGCAGTTTATCAGACAGGAACTATGGCTACACCTTC. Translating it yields CASSLSDRNYGYTF.

The CDR3 sequence: CASRPDRGGRHTEAFF. The CDR3 DNA is TGTGCCAGCAGACCCGACAGGGGGGGCAGGCACACTGAAGCTTTCTTT. This sequence joins TRBV13 and TRBJ1-1; TRBD1 matches at 9 bases. V lost 6 bases, J lost 3 bases, and 11 bases stayed unmatched. The CDR3 sequence is 16 residues long. The germline V gene has CDR1 PRHDT and CDR2 FYEKMQ (reference sequence).

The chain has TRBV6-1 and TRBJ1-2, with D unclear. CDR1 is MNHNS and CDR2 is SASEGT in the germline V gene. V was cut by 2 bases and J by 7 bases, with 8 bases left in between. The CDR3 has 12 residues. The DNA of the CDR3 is TGTGCCAGCAGTGAACAATGGGGTGGCTACACCTTC. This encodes CASSEQWGGYTF.

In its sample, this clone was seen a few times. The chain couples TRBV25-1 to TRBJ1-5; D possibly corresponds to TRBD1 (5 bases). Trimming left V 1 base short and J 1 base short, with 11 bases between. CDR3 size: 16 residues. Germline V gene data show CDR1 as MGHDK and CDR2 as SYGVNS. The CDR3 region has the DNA TGTGCCAGCAGTGAATTGCTGGGGCCGAGCAATCAGCCCCAGCATTTT. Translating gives CASSELLGPSNQPQHF.

CDR3 nucleotide sequence: TGTGCCACCAGCAGCCCACGTGGGGGTCTAGCATCTCGATTCAATGAGCAGTTCTTC. This codes for CATSSPRGGLASRFNEQFF. This chain connects TRBV15 to TRBJ2-1; possibly TRBD1 or TRBD2 for D (5 bases each). Germline V gene data show CDR1 as LNHNV and CDR2 as YYDKDF (reference sequence). This CDR3 has 19 residues. With 3 bases removed from V and 6 bases from J, the gap between germline ends came to 27 bases. Drawing the rest from reference TRBV15 and TRBJ2-1, the complete variable domain is DAMVIQNPRYQVTQFGKPVTLSCSQTLNHNVMYWYQQKSSQAPKLLFHYYDKDFNNEADTPDNFQSRRPNTSFCFLDIRSPGLGDTAMYLCATSSPRGGLASRFNEQFFGPGTRLTVL.

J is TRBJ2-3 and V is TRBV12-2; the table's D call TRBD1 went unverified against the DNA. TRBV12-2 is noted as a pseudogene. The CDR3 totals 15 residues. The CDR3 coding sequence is TGTGCAAGTCGGGCCCGGGACAGGGGAACAGATACGCAGTATTTT. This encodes CASRARDRGTDTQYF.

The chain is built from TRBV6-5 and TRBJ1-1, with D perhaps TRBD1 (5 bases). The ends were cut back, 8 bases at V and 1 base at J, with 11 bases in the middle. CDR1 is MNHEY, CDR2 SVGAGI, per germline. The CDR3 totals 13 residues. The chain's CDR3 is CASAWGRNTEAFF. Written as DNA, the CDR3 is TGTGCCAGCGCCTGGGGGAGGAACACTGAAGCTTTCTTT.